These 17 T cell receptor beta chains were all obtained from the same sample, sequenced in a study of blood T cell repertoires in COVID-19 (dated by TCRdb to 2019 to 2021). Library preparation was by the immunoSEQ multiplex PCR assay. Drawn from immuneACCESS, this table holds only the in-frame rearrangements with V and J called that TCRdb kept. Clones are partly lost; checked studies trace under half to an unresolved V gene and leave the rest unexplained. Within this sample are around 400,000 clones, with approximately 91% of them counted one time only. The top ten clonotypes cover 1.4% of the sample. Material for sequencing was PBMCs or T cells enriched from blood (not recorded which). The receptors derive from a young woman who had been exposed to COVID-19.

The rearrangement uses TRBV30 and TRBJ2-1; possibly TRBD1 for D (7 bases). Germline lookup yields CDR1 GTSNPN and CDR2 SVGIG (reference sequence). This CDR3 is 13 amino acids long. Trimming cost V 3 bases and J 4 bases, with 10 bases left between them. The CDR3 loop is CAWRQGTYNEQFF. CDR3 sequence (DNA): TGTGCCTGGAGACAGGGGACTTACAATGAGCAGTTCTTC.

About this clone: Other DNA sequences in the same sample also yield this CDR3. The gene calls are TRBV18 and TRBJ1-2; TRBD1 aligns across 8 bases. The trim removed 4 bases at V and 3 bases at J, leaving 1 base unmatched. The CDR3 length is 13 residues. Germline V gene data show CDR1 as KGHSH and CDR2 as LQKENI. The CDR3: CASSLGQDYGYTF. The CDR3 bases are TGTGCCAGCTCACTGGGACAGGACTATGGCTACACCTTC.

The chain couples TRBV27 to TRBJ2-7; 9 bases are a match to TRBD1. Germline CDR1 is MNHEY and CDR2 is SMNVEV (reference sequence). V was clipped by 0 bases and J by 6 bases; unmatched bases: 0. The CDR3 sequence is 13 residues long. This CDR3 is CASSLSTGGEQYF. DNA for the CDR3: TGTGCCAGCAGTTTATCGACAGGGGGCGAGCAGTACTTC.

The chain links TRBV27 to TRBJ1-2; 10 nucleotides match TRBD1. Germline loops: CDR1 MNHEY, CDR2 SMNVEV (reference sequence). This CDR3 has 15 amino acids. V gave up 7 bases and J gave up 4 bases; unmatched junction bases: 9. The DNA of the CDR3 is TGTGCCAGCACCACCCGACAGGGGGCTATCTATGGCTACACCTTC. It codes for CASTTRQGAIYGYTF.

This clone appeared a single time. The V and J genes are TRBV28 and TRBJ1-2, with 7 bases aligning to TRBD1. Germline-derived CDR1 and CDR2 are MDHEN and SYDVKM. The CDR3 is 16 amino acids. V was clipped by 1 base and J by 2 bases; unmatched bases: 7. CDR3 loop: CASSLSSRGRNYGYTF. Here the CDR3 DNA reads TGTGCCAGCAGTTTATCTAGCAGGGGGAGAAACTATGGCTACACCTTC.

This clone was counted only a few times. The V and J genes are TRBV25-1 and TRBJ2-1; a possible D gene is TRBD1 (5 bases). This CDR3 has 13 residues. The V end lost 1 base, the J end lost 10 bases, and 11 bases lay between the germline ends. Germline loops: CDR1 MGHDK, CDR2 SYGVNS. The CDR3 coding sequence is TGTGCCAGCAGTGAATCACAGGTAATAGAGCAGTTCTTC. It translates to CASSESQVIEQFF.

The V call is TRBV19, the J call TRBJ2-1; TRBD2 matches 9 bases. V was clipped by 4 bases and J by 8 bases; unmatched bases: 15. This CDR3 comprises 17 residues. Germline lookup yields CDR1 LNHDA and CDR2 SQIVND (reference sequence). The CDR3 nucleotides are TGTGCCAGTAGTACCAACCGGCTAGCGGGAATTGTGGATGAGCAGTTCTTC. Protein sequence: CASSTNRLAGIVDEQFF.

J is TRBJ2-3 and V is TRBV5-4, with 13 bases matching TRBD2. The CDR3 extends over 16 amino acids. Unmatched junction bases numbered 6, after V lost 3 bases and J lost 5 bases. Germline loops: CDR1 SGHNT, CDR2 YYREEE (reference sequence). DNA for the CDR3: TGTGCCAGCAGCTCAAGACTAGCGGGAGGAGTAGATACGCAGTATTTT. Its protein is CASSSRLAGGVDTQYF. The full variable domain, its missing parts supplied by reference TRBV5-4 and TRBJ2-3, is ETGVTQSPTHLIKTRGQQVTLRCSSQSGHNTVSWYQQALGQGPQFIFQYYREEENGRGNFPPRFSGLQFPNYSSELNVNALELDDSALYLCASSSRLAGGVDTQYFGPGTRLTVL.

The chain employs TRBV9 and TRBJ1-4, with D hard to call. CDR3 length equals 14 residues. V was clipped by 2 bases and J by 8 bases, with 13 bases between them. CDR1 is SGDLS and CDR2 is YYNGEE in the germline V gene. CDR3 loop: CASSVSPTREKLFF. Written as DNA, the CDR3 is TGTGCCAGCAGCGTTTCCCCGACGCGGGAAAAACTGTTTTTT.

As regards this clone: A read error may explain this, as a much larger clone is one base away. Other nucleotide sequences in the sample specify the same CDR3. The chain combines TRBV7-9 with TRBJ1-3; D may be TRBD1 (6 bases). V gave up 5 bases and J gave up 2 bases, with 10 bases separating them. CDR3 length: 14 residues. Germline V CDR1 and CDR2: SEHNR, FQNEAQ (reference sequence). The CDR3 DNA follows: TGTGCCAGCAGCCCACAGGGTACTGGAAACACCATATATTTT. It encodes CASSPQGTGNTIYF.

Note on this clone: This specimen includes other DNA sequences encoding the same CDR3. This chain connects TRBV29-1 to TRBJ1-2, with D perhaps TRBD1 (5 bases). Germline CDR1 SQVTM, CDR2 ANQGSEA. V lost 4 bases to trimming and J lost 2 bases, with 8 bases between them. The CDR3 totals 12 residues. In nucleotides, the CDR3 is TGCAGCGTTGCAGGGTCCAACTATGGCTACACCTTC. Its translation: CSVAGSNYGYTF.

The chain joins TRBV27 to TRBJ2-7, with 9 bases fitting TRBD2. Germline-derived CDR1 and CDR2 are MNHEY and SMNVEV (reference sequence). J gave up 3 bases and V 2 bases, and 2 bases lay outside the gene matches. The CDR3 runs to 14 residues. DNA of the CDR3: TGTGCCAGCAGTTTAGCGGGAGGGGTCTACGAGCAGTACTTC. It codes for CASSLAGGVYEQYF.

Only a few counts were recorded for this clone. This chain connects TRBV15 to TRBJ1-4; 11 bases are a match to TRBD1. V was clipped by 5 bases and J by 8 bases; unmatched bases: 4. The CDR3 is made up of 14 amino acids. Germline V gene lookup returns CDR1 LNHNV and CDR2 YYDKDF (reference sequence). The CDR3 spells CATSFGTGGEKLFF. DNA of the CDR3: TGTGCCACCAGCTTCGGGACAGGGGGAGAAAAACTGTTTTTT.

V gene TRBV5-6 combines with J gene TRBJ2-5, with 9 bases identical to TRBD2. The CDR3 is 14 amino acids. Germline CDR1 and CDR2: SGHDT and YYEEEE. Trimming removed 2 bases from V and 3 bases from J; junction bases left unmatched: 2. CDR3 amino acids: CASSFSGGEETQYF. DNA of the CDR3: TGTGCCAGCAGCTTTAGCGGGGGTGAAGAGACCCAGTACTTC. Variable domain in full (rest from reference TRBV5-6 and TRBJ2-5): DAGVTQSPTHLIKTRGQQVTLRCSPKSGHDTVSWYQQALGQGPQFIFQYYEEEERQRGNFPDRFSGHQFPNYSSELNVNALLLGDSALYLCASSFSGGEETQYFGPGTRLLVL.

The chain carries TRBV6-5 and TRBJ2-7; D might be TRBD1 (6 bases). With 7 bases removed from V and 3 bases from J, the gap between germline ends came to 19 bases. This CDR3 has 15 residues. CDR1 and CDR2 (germline): MNHEY, SVGAGI. CDR3 protein: CASISVRDIRYEQYF. The DNA for the CDR3 is TGTGCCAGCATTTCGGTAAGGGACATACGCTACGAGCAGTACTTC.

The chain is built from TRBV28 and TRBJ1-6; 9 positions agree with TRBD1. The CDR3 contains 15 residues. Per the germline V gene, CDR1 is MDHEN and CDR2 is SYDVKM. The ends lost 7 bases at V and 8 bases at J; junction bases unmatched: 9. CDR3 DNA: TGTGCCAGCATCCTGTCGGGACAGGGTGATTCACCCCTCCACTTT. Protein sequence: CASILSGQGDSPLHF.

The chain carries TRBV7-3 and TRBJ1-2, with 10 bases matching TRBD1. Germline V lookup: CDR1 SGHTA, CDR2 FQGTGA. V trimming: 5 bases; J trimming: 8 bases; junction bases outside the gene matches: 5. The CDR3 runs to 13 residues. The CDR3 here is CASSDGTGAGYTF. The CDR3 DNA is TGTGCCAGCAGCGATGGGACAGGGGCCGGCTACACCTTC. The variable domain in full, completed from reference TRBV7-3 and TRBJ1-2, reads GAGVSQTPSNKVTEKGKYVELRCDPISGHTALYWYRQSLGQGPEFLIYFQGTGAADDSGLPNDRFFAVRPEGSVSTLKIQRTERGDSAVYLCASSDGTGAGYTFGSGTRLTVV.